This T cell receptor (beta chain) was recorded in a study of chemoradiotherapy in HPV16-positive cancers. Study outcomes and limitations: Non-HPV-specific T cells did not expand in tumors during treatment, whereas candidate HPV-specific clones and E7-related motifs did. The functional HPV-specific definition rests on just a couple of HPV16-positive patients. Better recurrence-free survival went with HPV-responsive T-cell expansion in HPV16-positive patients.

Over chemoradiotherapy, repertoires were sampled more than once. As regards this clone: Its matching antigen is unknown.

Profiled with immunoSEQ multiplex PCR; TCRdb holds only in-frame clones, not every one. Of tens of thousands of clones in the sample, more than 90% are singletons; the top ten hold 22%. This CDR3 contains 18 residues. Per the germline V gene, CDR1 is ENHRY and CDR2 is SYGVKD. The trim removed 6 bases at V and 5 bases at J, leaving 16 bases unmatched. This sample comprised blood, obtained from a patient who underwent chemoradiotherapy. This TCR was recovered from a human donor with HPV-associated anogenital cancer. The V gene is TRBV10-3, the J gene TRBJ2-5; 12 bases align to TRBD2. CDR3 residues: CAIRGVGTGTSGSETQYF. The CDR3 coding sequence is TGTGCCATCAGGGGGGTCGGGACCGGGACTAGCGGGTCGGAGACCCAGTACTTC.